This T cell receptor (beta chain) was found in a study of blood T cells in healthy people across ages. The sample holds many counts of this clonotype. Together with a sample-barcoded 5' primer, a J-beta primer mix was included in a second PCR lasting about 7 to 12 cycles. TCRdb redid the calling of the 5' RACE reads with MiXCR, one entry per CDR3 protein. The data show some 1.6 million distinct CDR3 sequences, almost 35% seen once. Per germline, CDR1 DFQATT and CDR2 SNEGSKA (reference sequence). The ends lost 3 bases at V and 4 bases at J; junction bases unmatched: 2. This CDR3 region has 13 residues.

The sequencing sample was made of blood. The V gene is TRBV20-1, the J gene TRBJ2-7; 11 bases map to TRBD2. The sequence derives from a woman between 25 and 40 years old in good health. The CDR3 coding sequence is TGCAGTGCTAGGGGACTAGCGGCTTACGAGCAGTACTTC. Its translation is CSARGLAAYEQYF.